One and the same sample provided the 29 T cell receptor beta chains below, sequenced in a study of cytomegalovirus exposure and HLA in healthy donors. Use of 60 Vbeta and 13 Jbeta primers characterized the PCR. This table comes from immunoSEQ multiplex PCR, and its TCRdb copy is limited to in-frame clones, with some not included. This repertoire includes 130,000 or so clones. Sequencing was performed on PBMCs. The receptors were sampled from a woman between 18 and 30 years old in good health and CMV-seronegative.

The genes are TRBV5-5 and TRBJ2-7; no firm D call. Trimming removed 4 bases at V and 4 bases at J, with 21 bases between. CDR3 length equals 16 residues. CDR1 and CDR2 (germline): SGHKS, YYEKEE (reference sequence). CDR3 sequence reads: CASSVHAASNYYEQYV. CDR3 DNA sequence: TGTGCCAGCAGCGTACACGCCGCGTCCAACTATTACGAGCAGTACGTC.

The CDR3 reads CASSQGQGNTEAFF. CDR3 DNA sequence: TGCGCCAGCAGCCAAGGACAGGGGAACACTGAAGCTTTCTTT. V and J are TRBV4-1 and TRBJ1-1, with TRBD1 matching 7 bases. The CDR3 covers 14 residues. Germline V gene lookup returns CDR1 MGHRA and CDR2 YSYEKL. The ends lost 1 base at V and 1 base at J; junction bases unmatched: 0.

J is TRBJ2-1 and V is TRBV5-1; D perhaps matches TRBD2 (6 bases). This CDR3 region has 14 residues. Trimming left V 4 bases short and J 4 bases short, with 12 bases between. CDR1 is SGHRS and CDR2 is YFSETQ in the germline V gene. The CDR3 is CASSGGGLYNEQFF. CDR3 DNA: TGCGCCAGCAGCGGGGGAGGCCTTTACAATGAGCAGTTCTTC. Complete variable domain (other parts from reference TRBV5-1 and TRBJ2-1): KAGVTQTPRYLIKTRGQQVTLSCSPISGHRSVSWYQQTPGQGLQFLFEYFSETQRNKGNFPGRFSGRQFSNSRSEMNVSTLELGDSALYLCASSGGGLYNEQFFGPGTRLTVL.

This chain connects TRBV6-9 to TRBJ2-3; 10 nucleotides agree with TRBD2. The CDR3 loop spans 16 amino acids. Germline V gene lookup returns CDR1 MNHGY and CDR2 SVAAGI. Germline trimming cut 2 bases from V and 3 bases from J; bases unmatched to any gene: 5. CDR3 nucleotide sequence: TGTGCCAGCAGTTATCCTTCTAGCGGGAGTACAGATACGCAGTATTTT. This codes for CASSYPSSGSTDTQYF.

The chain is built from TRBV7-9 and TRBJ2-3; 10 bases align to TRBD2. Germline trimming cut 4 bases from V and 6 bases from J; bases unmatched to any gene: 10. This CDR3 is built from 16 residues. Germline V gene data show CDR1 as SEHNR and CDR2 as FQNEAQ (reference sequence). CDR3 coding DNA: TGTGCCAGCAGCTCGACTAGCGGGCCTTCGAAGGATACGCAGTATTTT. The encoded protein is CASSSTSGPSKDTQYF.

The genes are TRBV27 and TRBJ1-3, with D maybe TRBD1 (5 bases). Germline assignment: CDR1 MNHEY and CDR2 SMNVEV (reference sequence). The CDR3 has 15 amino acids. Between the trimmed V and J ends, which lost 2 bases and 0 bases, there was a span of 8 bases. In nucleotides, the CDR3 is TGTGCCAGCAGTTTACGGGGGATCTCTGGAAACACCATATATTTT. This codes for CASSLRGISGNTIYF.

CDR3 in DNA: TGTGCCAGCAGTGAAAAGGTCGAACTAGCGGGAAGCACAGATACGCAGTATTTT. Its protein is CASSEKVELAGSTDTQYF. The V call is TRBV6-1, the J call TRBJ2-3; 10 nucleotides match TRBD2. This CDR3 is built from 18 residues. Germline loops: CDR1 MNHNS, CDR2 SASEGT. After removal of 2 bases from V and 0 bases from J, the junction contained 8 bases not matched to a gene.

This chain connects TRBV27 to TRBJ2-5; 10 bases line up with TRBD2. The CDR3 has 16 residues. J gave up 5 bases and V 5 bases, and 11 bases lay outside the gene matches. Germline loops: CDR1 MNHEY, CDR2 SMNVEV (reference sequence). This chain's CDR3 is CASSRRRLAGVETQYF. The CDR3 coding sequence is TGTGCCAGCAGTAGGCGGAGGCTAGCGGGAGTGGAGACCCAGTACTTC.

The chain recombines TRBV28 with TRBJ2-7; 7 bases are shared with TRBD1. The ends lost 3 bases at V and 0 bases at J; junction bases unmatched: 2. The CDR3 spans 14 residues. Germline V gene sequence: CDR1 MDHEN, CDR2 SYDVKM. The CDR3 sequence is CASSLRTGSYEQYF. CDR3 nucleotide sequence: TGTGCCAGCAGTTTGCGGACAGGCTCCTACGAGCAGTACTTC. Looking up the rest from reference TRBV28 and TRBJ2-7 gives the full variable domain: DVKVTQSSRYLVKRTGEKVFLECVQDMDHENMFWYRQDPGLGLRLIYFSYDVKMKEKGDIPEGYSVSREKKERFSLILESASTNQTSMYLCASSLRTGSYEQYFGPGTRLTVT.

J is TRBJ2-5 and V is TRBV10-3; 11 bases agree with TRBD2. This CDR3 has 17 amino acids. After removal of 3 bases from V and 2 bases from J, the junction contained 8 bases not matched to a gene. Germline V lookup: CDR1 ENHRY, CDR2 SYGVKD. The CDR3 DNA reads TGTGCCATCAGTGATCCCCGACTAGCGGGAAAGCAAGAGACCCAGTACTTC. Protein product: CAISDPRLAGKQETQYF.

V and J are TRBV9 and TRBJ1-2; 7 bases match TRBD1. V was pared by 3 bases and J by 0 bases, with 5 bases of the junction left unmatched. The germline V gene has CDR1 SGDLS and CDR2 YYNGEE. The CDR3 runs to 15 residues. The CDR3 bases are TGTGCCAGCAGCGCGAGGGACAGCCCTAACTATGGCTACACCTTC. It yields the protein CASSARDSPNYGYTF.

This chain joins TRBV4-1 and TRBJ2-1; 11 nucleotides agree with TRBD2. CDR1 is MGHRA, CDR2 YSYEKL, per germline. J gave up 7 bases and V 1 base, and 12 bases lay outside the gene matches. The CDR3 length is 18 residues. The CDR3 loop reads CASSQGPRTSGRVNEQFF. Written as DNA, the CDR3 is TGCGCCAGCAGCCAAGGACCCCGAACTAGCGGGAGAGTGAATGAGCAGTTCTTC.

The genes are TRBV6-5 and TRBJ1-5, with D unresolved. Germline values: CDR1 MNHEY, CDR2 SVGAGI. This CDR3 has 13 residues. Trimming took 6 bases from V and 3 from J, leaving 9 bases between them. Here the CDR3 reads CASSGDYNQPQHF. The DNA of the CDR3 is TGTGCCAGCAGCGGGGATTACAATCAGCCCCAGCATTTT.

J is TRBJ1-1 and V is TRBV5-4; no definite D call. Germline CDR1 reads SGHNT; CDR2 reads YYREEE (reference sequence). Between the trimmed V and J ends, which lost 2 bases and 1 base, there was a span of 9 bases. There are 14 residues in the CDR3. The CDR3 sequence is CASSLQMENTEAFF. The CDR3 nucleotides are TGTGCCAGCAGCTTACAGATGGAGAACACTGAAGCTTTCTTT.

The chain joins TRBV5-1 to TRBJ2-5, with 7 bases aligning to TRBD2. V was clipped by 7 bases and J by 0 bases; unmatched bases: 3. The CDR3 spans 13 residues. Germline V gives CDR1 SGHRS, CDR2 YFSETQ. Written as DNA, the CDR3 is TGCGCCAGCTGCGGGACTAACCAAGAGACCCAGTACTTC. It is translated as CASCGTNQETQYF.

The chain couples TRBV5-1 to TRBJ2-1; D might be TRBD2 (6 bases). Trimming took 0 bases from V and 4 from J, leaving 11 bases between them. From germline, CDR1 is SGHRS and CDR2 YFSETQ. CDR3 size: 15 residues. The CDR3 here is CASSLARAGYNEQFF. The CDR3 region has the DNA TGCGCCAGCAGCTTGGCCAGGGCGGGATACAATGAGCAGTTCTTC.

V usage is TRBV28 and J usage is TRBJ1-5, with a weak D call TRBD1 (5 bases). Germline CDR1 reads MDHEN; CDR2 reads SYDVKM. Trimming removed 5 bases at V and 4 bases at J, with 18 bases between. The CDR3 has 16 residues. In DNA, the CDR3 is TGTGCCAGCAGTCACGCCCGCGGGACCCAAAATCAGCCCCAGCATTTT. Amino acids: CASSHARGTQNQPQHF.

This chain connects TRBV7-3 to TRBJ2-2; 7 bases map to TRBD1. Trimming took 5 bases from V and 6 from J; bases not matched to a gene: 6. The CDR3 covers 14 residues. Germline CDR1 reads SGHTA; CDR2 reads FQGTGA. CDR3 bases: TGTGCCAGCAGCAATCCGACAGGGTCCGGGGAGCTGTTTTTT. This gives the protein CASSNPTGSGELFF.

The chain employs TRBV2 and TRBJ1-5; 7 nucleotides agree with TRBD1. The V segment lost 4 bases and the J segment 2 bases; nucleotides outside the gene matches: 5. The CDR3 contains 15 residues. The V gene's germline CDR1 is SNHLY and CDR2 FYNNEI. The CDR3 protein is CASSATGYGNQPQHF. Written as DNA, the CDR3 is TGTGCCAGCAGTGCGACAGGGTATGGCAATCAGCCCCAGCATTTT.

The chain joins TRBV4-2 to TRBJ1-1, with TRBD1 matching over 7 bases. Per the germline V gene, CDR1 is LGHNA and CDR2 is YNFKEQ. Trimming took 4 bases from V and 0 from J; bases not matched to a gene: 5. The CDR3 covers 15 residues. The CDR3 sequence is CASSRETGLNTEAFF. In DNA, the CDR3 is TGTGCCAGCAGCCGAGAGACAGGGCTGAACACTGAAGCTTTCTTT.

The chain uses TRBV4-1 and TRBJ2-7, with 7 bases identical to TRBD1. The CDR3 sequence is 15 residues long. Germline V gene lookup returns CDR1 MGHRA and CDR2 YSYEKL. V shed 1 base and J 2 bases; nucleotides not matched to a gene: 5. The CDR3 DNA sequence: TGCGCCAGCAGCCAAGGTGGACAGGATCCCTACGAGCAGTACTTC. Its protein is CASSQGGQDPYEQYF.

The CDR3, as DNA: TGTGCCAGCAGATTGTTGACAGAGAACACTGAAGCTTTCTTT. This translates into CASRLLTENTEAFF. V and J are TRBV5-5 and TRBJ1-1, with D perhaps matching TRBD1 (5 bases). The CDR3 totals 14 residues. Germline V gene lookup returns CDR1 SGHKS and CDR2 YYEKEE (reference sequence). Trimming took 5 bases from V and 1 from J, leaving 12 bases between them.

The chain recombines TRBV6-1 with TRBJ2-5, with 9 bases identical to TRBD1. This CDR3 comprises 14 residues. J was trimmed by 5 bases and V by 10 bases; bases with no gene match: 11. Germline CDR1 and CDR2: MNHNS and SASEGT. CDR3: CATLKGQGSETQYF. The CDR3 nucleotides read TGTGCCACCTTAAAAGGACAGGGGTCGGAGACCCAGTACTTC.

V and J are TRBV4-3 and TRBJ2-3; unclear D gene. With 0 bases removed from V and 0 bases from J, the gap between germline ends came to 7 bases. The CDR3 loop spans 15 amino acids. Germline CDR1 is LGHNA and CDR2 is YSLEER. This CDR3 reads CASSQDSTSTDTQYF. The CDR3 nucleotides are TGCGCCAGCAGCCAAGATTCCACTAGCACAGATACGCAGTATTTT.

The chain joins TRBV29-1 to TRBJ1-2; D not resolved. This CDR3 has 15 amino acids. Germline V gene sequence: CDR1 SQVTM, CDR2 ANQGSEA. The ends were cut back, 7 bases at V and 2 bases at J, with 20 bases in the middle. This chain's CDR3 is CSDSTSTLTNYGYTF. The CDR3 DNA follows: TGCAGCGATTCTACGTCAACTTTAACGAACTATGGCTACACCTTC.

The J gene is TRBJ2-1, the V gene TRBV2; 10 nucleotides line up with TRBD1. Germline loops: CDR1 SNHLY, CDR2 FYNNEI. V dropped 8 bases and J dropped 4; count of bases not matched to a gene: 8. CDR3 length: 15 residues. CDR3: CASVPTGGWYNEQFF. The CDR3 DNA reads TGTGCCAGCGTCCCGACAGGGGGCTGGTACAATGAGCAGTTCTTC.

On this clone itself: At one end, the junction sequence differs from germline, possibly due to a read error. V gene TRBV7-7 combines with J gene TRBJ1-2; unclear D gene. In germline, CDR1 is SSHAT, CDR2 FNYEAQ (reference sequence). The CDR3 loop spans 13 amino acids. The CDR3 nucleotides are TGTGCTAGCAGCCCGCTTAATGGTGGCGGCTACACCTTC. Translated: CASSPLNGGGYTF.

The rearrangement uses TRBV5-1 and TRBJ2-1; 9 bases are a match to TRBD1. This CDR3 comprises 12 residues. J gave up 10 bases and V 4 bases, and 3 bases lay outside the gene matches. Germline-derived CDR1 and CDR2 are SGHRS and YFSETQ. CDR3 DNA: TGCGCCAGCAGCACCGGACAGGGGGAGCAGTTCTTC. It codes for CASSTGQGEQFF.

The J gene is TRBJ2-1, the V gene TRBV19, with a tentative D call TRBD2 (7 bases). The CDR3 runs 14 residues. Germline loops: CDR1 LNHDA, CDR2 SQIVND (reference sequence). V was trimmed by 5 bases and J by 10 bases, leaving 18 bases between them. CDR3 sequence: CASSRRGDYSEQFF. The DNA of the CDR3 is TGTGCCAGTAGTCGGAGGGGGGACTACAGCGAGCAGTTCTTC.